This T cell receptor beta chain came from a study of human T cells and chemical hapten exposure. Whole-study results and caveats: Expanded TCRs produced significantly more large CDR3 similarity clusters than controls did.

Time point in this sample: patch test 1, 2 weeks after DPC sensitization. Indicated treatment: therapeutic diphenylcyclopropenone sensitization with weekly scalp DPC. The ends were cut back, 0 bases at V and 6 bases at J, with 13 bases in the middle. This CDR3 spans 15 amino acids. Unique molecular identifiers were linked by the library to individual cDNA molecules. MiXCR, run by TCRdb on the RACE reads, gives a single entry per CDR3 protein. The table has over 45,000 distinct CDR3 sequences, roughly a tenth seen once. This clonotype is medium-sized within its sample. The antigen remains unidentified. The TCR was taken from a woman in her 40s with alopecia areata. Some clones in this sample may be carry-over from other donors' samples. The chain recombines TRBV12-3 or TRBV12-4 with TRBJ2-3; TRBD1 or TRBD2 may be the D gene (5 bases each). Source: whole blood, taken in connection with sensitization to the hapten diphenylcyclopropenone (DPC). CDR3 amino acids: CASSLAYGTRDTQYF. The CDR3 bases are TGTGCCAGCAGTTTAGCTTACGGGACGAGGGATACGCAGTATTTT.